The 2 T cell receptor beta chains below were found in one sample sequenced in a study of T cell clonality in common variable immunodeficiency. These TCRs are of unknown antigen specificity. Sequenced by immunoSEQ multiplex PCR; TCRdb stores in-frame clones only, minus some. The sample was found to contain around 30,000 clones, and every one recurs. Study-level results: In common variable immunodeficiency, TCR beta chains reportedly carried fewer deletions and N-nucleotide insertions.

Source material: peripheral blood mononuclear cells. These receptors were taken from a human donor with common variable immunodeficiency.

This clone was picked up many times. The read terminates 3 residues before the CDR3 end, so the remaining end is supplied by the germline J gene. This sequence joins TRBV7-9 and TRBJ2-7, with unresolved D. The CDR3 has 13 amino acids. Germline V gene lookup returns CDR1 SEHNR and CDR2 FQNEAQ (reference sequence). V gave up 7 bases and J gave up 0 bases, with 10 bases separating them. Partial CDR3 DNA: TGTGCCAGCACGAGCGTTCTCTCCTACGAG. Translated: CASTSVLSYE. The CDR3 in full is CASTSVLSYEQYF.

The sample holds many counts of this clone. With the read ending 3 residues before the CDR3 end, the germline J gene is used to fill in that end. This chain uses TRBV19 with TRBJ1-1; TRBD1 matches 7 bases. The CDR3 runs to 15 residues. The V and J ends lost 5 bases and 7 bases, in that order; junction bases with no gene match: 13. Germline values: CDR1 LNHDA, CDR2 SQIVND (reference sequence). The CDR3 sequence is CASSFLFRDRLEAFF. The CDR3 DNA, read in part, is TGTGCCAGTAGTTTTCTTTTCCGGGACAGACTTGAA.